This TCR beta chain comes out of a study of early T cells in non-severe SARS-CoV-2 infection. Study context: Chains were not paired, and sequencing was done on bulk RNA from unsorted whole blood.

V was pared by 2 bases and J by 1 base, with 19 bases between. The CDR3 has 18 amino acids. Germline-derived CDR1 and CDR2 are LNHNV and YYDKDF (reference sequence). Only a few counts were recorded for this clonotype. TCRdb used MiXCR to reprocess the 5' RACE reads, holding one entry per CDR3 protein. The sample consists of around 84,000 distinct CDR3 sequences, around 10% of them appearing once. The J gene is TRBJ2-3, the V gene TRBV15, with a tentative D call TRBD2 (5 bases). Material for sequencing was whole blood. The TCR comes from an adult who was a healthcare worker with PCR-confirmed SARS-CoV-2 infection or an uninfected control (not recorded which). CDR3 region: CATSRPLSDPFGTDTQYF. In DNA, the CDR3 is TGTGCCACCAGCAGACCCCTTAGCGATCCTTTTGGCACAGATACGCAGTATTTT.